Below are 12 T cell receptor beta chains sequenced from a single sample in a study of human T cells and chemical hapten exposure. Time point reported: pre-sensitization, week 0. Treatment denoted: therapeutic diphenylcyclopropenone sensitization with weekly scalp DPC. From the RACE reads, TCRdb called clonotypes with MiXCR, one entry per CDR3 protein. Of about 350,000 distinct CDR3 sequences listed, around 5.5% were seen once; the top ten hold around 8.6%. Sample: whole blood, taken in connection with sensitization to the hapten diphenylcyclopropenone (DPC). The origin of the receptors is a woman aged 18 to 35 with alopecia areata. Some clones in this sample may be carry-over from other donors' samples.

This clonotype was observed a handful of times. The V call is TRBV7-2, the J call TRBJ2-5, with D possibly TRBD2 on 6 matching bases. The V end was cut by 1 base, the J end by 4 bases, with 10 bases between. CDR1 and CDR2 (germline): SGHTA, FQGNSA. The CDR3 totals 14 residues. The DNA for the CDR3 is TGTGCCAGCAGCTTAGTACGCGGGGTAGAGACCCAGTACTTC. It translates to CASSLVRGVETQYF. Full variable domain (remainder filled in from reference TRBV7-2 and TRBJ2-5): GAGVSQSPSNKVTEKGKDVELRCDPISGHTALYWYRQSLGQGLEFLIYFQGNSAPDKSGLPSDRFSAERTGGSVSTLTIQRTQQEDSAVYLCASSLVRGVETQYFGPGTRLLVL.

This clonotype was counted many times. The V gene is TRBV6-5, the J gene TRBJ1-3; D might be TRBD1 (6 bases). Trimming pared 1 base from V and 0 bases from J, leaving 7 bases between. Germline CDR1 is MNHEY and CDR2 is SVGAGI. The CDR3 is 15 residues long. The CDR3 DNA reads as TGTGCCAGCAGTTACTTACAGGGCTCTGGAAACACCATATATTTT. Its translation is CASSYLQGSGNTIYF.

The genes are TRBV4-1 and TRBJ1-6; 7 bases map to TRBD1. The junction had 9 bases not matched to a gene; V was cut back by 3 bases and J by 7 bases. Looked up from germline, CDR1 is MGHRA and CDR2 is YSYEKL. This CDR3 is built from 16 residues. CDR3 in amino acids: CASSQWDRLGNSPLHF. DNA for the CDR3: TGCGCCAGCAGCCAGTGGGACAGATTAGGGAATTCACCCCTCCACTTT.

V is TRBV29-1 and J is TRBJ2-3; 9 bases align to TRBD2. The V and J ends lost 6 bases and 3 bases, in that order; junction bases with no gene match: 7. The length of the CDR3 is 14 residues. Germline loops: CDR1 SQVTM, CDR2 ANQGSEA. The CDR3: CSVSTSGSTDTQYF. CDR3 nucleotide sequence: TGCAGCGTCTCGACTAGCGGATCTACAGATACGCAGTATTTT.

This clonotype was counted ten times or more. The genes are TRBV7-4 and TRBJ2-2; 8 bases are shared with TRBD1. CDR1 is SGHVT and CDR2 is SQSDAQ in the germline V gene. The CDR3 is made up of 17 amino acids. Trimming cost V 3 bases and J 5 bases; bases outside gene matches: 11. The CDR3 region has the DNA TGTGCCAGCAGCTTGGCCGACAGGGGAAGATGGACCGGGGAGCTGTTTTTT. This translates into CASSLADRGRWTGELFF.

This clonotype showed up many times. The genes are TRBV28 and TRBJ2-3; the D is unclear. The germline CDR1 and CDR2 sequences are MDHEN and SYDVKM. The CDR3 contains 12 residues. Deletions cut 8 bases from V and 1 base from J, with 7 bases between. CDR3 DNA: TGTGCCAGCTCGGAACGCACAGATACGCAGTATTTT. This codes for CASSERTDTQYF.

This clonotype was observed many times. V is TRBV6-5 and J is TRBJ2-3; D may be TRBD1 or TRBD2 (5 bases each). V was cut by 6 bases and J by 1 base, with 8 bases left in between. CDR3 length: 13 amino acids. Germline-derived CDR1 and CDR2 are MNHEY and SVGAGI. CDR3 in amino acids: CASSRGGTDTQYF. CDR3 nucleotides: TGTGCCAGCAGCCGAGGGGGCACAGATACGCAGTATTTT.

The genes are TRBV4-3 and TRBJ1-1, with 8 bases fitting TRBD1. Looked up from germline, CDR1 is LGHNA and CDR2 is YSLEER. The CDR3 has 15 amino acids. V gave up 0 bases and J gave up 5 bases; unmatched junction bases: 5. The CDR3 region is CASSQDQGARTEAFF. The CDR3 DNA follows: TGCGCCAGCAGCCAAGATCAGGGGGCGAGGACTGAAGCTTTCTTT.

This clonotype has a count of ten or more. This chain links TRBV3-1 with TRBJ2-7; TRBD2 matches 7 bases. CDR1 and CDR2 from the germline V gene are LGHDT and YNNKEL (reference sequence). Losses at the gene ends were 2 bases for V and 7 bases for J; bases not matched to a gene: 5. The CDR3 has 13 residues. CDR3 in amino acids: CASSQPGLREQYF. CDR3 bases: TGTGCCAGCAGCCAACCGGGACTAAGAGAGCAGTACTTC.

This clonotype was seen at least ten times. The chain carries TRBV4-2 and TRBJ2-3, with TRBD2 identical over 10 bases. The CDR3 sequence is 17 residues long. With V trimmed by 0 bases and J by 4 bases, 7 bases remained unmatched. The germline V gene encodes CDR1 LGHNA and CDR2 YNFKEQ. CDR3 sequence reads: CASSQDLQRGGADTQYF. CDR3 sequence (DNA): TGTGCCAGCAGCCAAGATCTACAGCGGGGGGGCGCAGATACGCAGTATTTT.

This clonotype was seen a handful of times. V and J are TRBV28 and TRBJ1-3, with D possibly TRBD1 on 6 matching bases. CDR1 MDHEN and CDR2 SYDVKM come from the germline V gene. The CDR3 runs to 16 residues. The germline V and J ends were trimmed by 5 bases and 4 bases, with 18 bases remaining between them. The CDR3 sequence: CASSESRGAWGNTIYF. The CDR3, as DNA: TGTGCCAGCAGTGAATCCCGGGGGGCGTGGGGAAACACCATATATTTT.

This clonotype came up a few times. The chain uses TRBV7-3 and TRBJ1-1, with D hard to call. Germline V CDR1 and CDR2: SGHTA, FQGTGA. This CDR3 has 13 residues. V was cut by 5 bases and J by 1 base, with 8 bases left in between. CDR3 loop: CASSIQPNTEAFF. The CDR3 bases are TGTGCCAGCAGCATACAGCCGAACACTGAAGCTTTCTTT. Full variable domain (remainder filled in from reference TRBV7-3 and TRBJ1-1): GAGVSQTPSNKVTEKGKYVELRCDPISGHTALYWYRQSLGQGPEFLIYFQGTGAADDSGLPNDRFFAVRPEGSVSTLKIQRTERGDSAVYLCASSIQPNTEAFFGQGTRLTVV.